What follows describes a single T cell receptor (beta chain). Its target is unknown. Compared with germline, one end of the junction differs, possibly owing to a read error. The time point here: persistent/refractory GD, antithyroid drugs over 5 years with positive TRAb. Following extraction of RNA from PBMCs, that RNA was used to make the TCR library. Graves' disease diagnosis was established per American Thyroid Association guidelines. These data belong to a study of regulatory T cells in long-lasting Graves disease. Study-wide results and limits: The TCR repertoire of persistent Graves' patients was less diverse than that of newly diagnosed ones.

Construction of TCR beta libraries relied on iRepertoire HTBI primers and on Arm-PCR targeting CDR3 regions. MiXCR, run by TCRdb on the multiplex PCR reads, gives a single entry per CDR3 protein. This sample has around 450,000 distinct CDR3 sequences, with roughly a fifth found just once. Germline-derived CDR1 and CDR2 are PRHDT and FYEKMQ (reference sequence). The CDR3 has 13 residues. The origin of this receptor is a female donor with Graves disease. Sequencing used peripheral blood mononuclear cells (PBMCs), obtained when the disease was refractory, from a patient treated with antithyroid drugs. V and J are TRBV13 and TRBJ2-7; D perhaps matches TRBD1 (5 bases). CDR3 in amino acids: CTSSSRARNEQYF. The CDR3 bases are TGTACCAGCAGCTCCAGGGCGCGGAACGAGCAGTACTTC.